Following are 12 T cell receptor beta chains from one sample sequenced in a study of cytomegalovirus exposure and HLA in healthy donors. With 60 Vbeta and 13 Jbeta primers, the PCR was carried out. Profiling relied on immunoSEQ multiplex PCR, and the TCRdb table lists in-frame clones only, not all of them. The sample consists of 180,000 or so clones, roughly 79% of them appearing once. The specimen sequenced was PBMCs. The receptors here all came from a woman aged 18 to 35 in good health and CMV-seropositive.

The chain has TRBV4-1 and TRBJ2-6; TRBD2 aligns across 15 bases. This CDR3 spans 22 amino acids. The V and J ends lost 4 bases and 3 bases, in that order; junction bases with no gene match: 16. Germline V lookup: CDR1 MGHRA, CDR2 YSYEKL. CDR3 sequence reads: CASSRTGTSGGSPHFGANVLTF. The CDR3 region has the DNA TGCGCCAGCAGCCGAACCGGGACTAGCGGGGGGTCCCCCCATTTTGGGGCCAACGTCCTGACTTTC.

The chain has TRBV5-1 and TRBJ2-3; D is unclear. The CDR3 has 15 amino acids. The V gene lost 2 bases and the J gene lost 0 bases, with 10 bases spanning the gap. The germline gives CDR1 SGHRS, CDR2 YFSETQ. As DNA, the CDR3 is TGCGCCAGCAGCTTAATCCCGGGTAGCACAGATACGCAGTATTTT. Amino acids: CASSLIPGSTDTQYF.

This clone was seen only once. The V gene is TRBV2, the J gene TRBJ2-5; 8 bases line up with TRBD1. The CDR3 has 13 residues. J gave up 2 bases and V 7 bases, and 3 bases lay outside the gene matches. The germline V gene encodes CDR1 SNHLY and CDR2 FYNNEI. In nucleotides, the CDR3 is TGTGCCAGCACCCGGACAGGGCAAGAGACCCAGTACTTC. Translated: CASTRTGQETQYF.

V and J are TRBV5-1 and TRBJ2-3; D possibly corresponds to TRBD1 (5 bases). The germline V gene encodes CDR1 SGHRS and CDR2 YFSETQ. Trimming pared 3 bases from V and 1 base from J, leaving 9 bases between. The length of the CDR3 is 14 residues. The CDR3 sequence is CASSSKTGTDTQYF. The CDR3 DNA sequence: TGCGCCAGCAGCTCCAAGACAGGCACAGATACGCAGTATTTT.

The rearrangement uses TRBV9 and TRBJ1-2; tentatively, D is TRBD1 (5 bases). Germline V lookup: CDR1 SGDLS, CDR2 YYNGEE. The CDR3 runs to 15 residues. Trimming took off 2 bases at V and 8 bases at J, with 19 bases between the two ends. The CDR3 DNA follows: TGTGCCAGCAGCGTCTCCGGCAGGGTCGTGGGCGGCTACACCTTC. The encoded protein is CASSVSGRVVGGYTF.

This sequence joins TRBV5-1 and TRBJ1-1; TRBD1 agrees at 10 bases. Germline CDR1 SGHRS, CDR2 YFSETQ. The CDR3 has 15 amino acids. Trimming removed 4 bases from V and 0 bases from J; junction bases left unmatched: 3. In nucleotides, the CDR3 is TGCGCCAGCAGCGACAGGGGGCTGTTGAACACTGAAGCTTTCTTT. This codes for CASSDRGLLNTEAFF.

In DNA form, the CDR3 reads TGTGCCAGCAGTTCGACACTTTTGAGCTCCTATAATTCACCCCTCCACTTT. Residues: CASSSTLLSSYNSPLHF. The chain has TRBV5-6 and TRBJ1-6; D is ambiguous. From germline, CDR1 is SGHDT and CDR2 YYEEEE. The V end was cut by 5 bases, the J end by 0 bases, with 15 bases between. The CDR3 spans 17 residues. Variable domain in full (rest from reference TRBV5-6 and TRBJ1-6): DAGVTQSPTHLIKTRGQQVTLRCSPKSGHDTVSWYQQALGQGPQFIFQYYEEEERQRGNFPDRFSGHQFPNYSSELNVNALLLGDSALYLCASSSTLLSSYNSPLHFGNGTRLTVT.

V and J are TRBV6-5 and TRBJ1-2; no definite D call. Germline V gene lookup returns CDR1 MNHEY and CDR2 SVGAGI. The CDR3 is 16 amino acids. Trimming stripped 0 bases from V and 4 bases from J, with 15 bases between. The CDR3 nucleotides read TGTGCCAGCAGTTACTCGATCGGTCAGGTACTCTATGGCTACACCTTC. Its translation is CASSYSIGQVLYGYTF.

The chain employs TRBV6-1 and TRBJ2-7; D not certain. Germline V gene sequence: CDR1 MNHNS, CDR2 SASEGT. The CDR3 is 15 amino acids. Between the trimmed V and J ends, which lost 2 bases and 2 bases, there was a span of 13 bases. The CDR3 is CASSEYPHLTYEQYF. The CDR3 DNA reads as TGTGCCAGCAGTGAATATCCCCACTTGACCTACGAGCAGTACTTC.

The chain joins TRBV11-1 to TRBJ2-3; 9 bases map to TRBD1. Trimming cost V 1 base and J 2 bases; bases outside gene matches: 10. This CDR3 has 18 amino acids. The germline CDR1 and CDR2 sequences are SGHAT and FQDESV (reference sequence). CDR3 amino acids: CASSLGRDREGPTDTQYF. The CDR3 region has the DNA TGTGCCAGCAGCTTAGGGAGGGACAGGGAAGGCCCCACAGATACGCAGTATTTT.

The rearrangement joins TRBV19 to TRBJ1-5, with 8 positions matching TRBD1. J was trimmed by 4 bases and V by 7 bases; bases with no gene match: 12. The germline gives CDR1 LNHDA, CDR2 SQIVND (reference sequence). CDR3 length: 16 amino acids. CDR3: CASIPQGAMRNQPQHF. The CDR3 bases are TGTGCCAGTATCCCTCAGGGGGCAATGAGAAATCAGCCCCAGCATTTT.

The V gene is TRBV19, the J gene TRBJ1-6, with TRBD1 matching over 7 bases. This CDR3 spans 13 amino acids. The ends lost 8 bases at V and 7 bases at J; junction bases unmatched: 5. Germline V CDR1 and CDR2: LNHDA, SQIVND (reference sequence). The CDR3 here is CASGDSRNSPLHF. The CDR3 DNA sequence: TGTGCCAGTGGGGACAGTAGAAATTCACCCCTCCACTTT.